This T cell receptor (beta chain) originates from a study of human T cells and chemical hapten exposure (dated by TCRdb to the early 2020s). Regarding the complete study: For sensitization, 2% DPC in acetone was applied to an approximately 2 cm by approximately 2 cm area of upper inner arm skin. Patch testing on the upper back used Finn chambers containing 0.01% DPC, with scoring done after 6 days according to International Contact Dermatitis Research Group standards. Each blood RNA sample was used to sequence both TCR alpha and TCR beta chains. Throughout the study period of 20 to 25 weeks, patients also received therapeutic DPC doses to the scalp every week. Patient blood was sampled pre-sensitization (week 0) and at 2, 6 and about 24 weeks after DPC sensitization. In alopecia patients, the study followed how the peripheral blood TCR repertoire changed in vivo over primary and secondary sensitization to diphenylcyclopropenone (DPC), a hapten. Libraries were pooled for sequencing, and variation in per-sample TCR yields was attributed mainly to small differences in library volumes within the pool. About 27 alopecia patients gave blood for TCR sequencing at one to four time points (pre-sensitization, 2, 6 and 24 weeks). The mostly female patient cohort included alopecia areata with under or over 50% scalp involvement, alopecia totalis and alopecia universalis.

Beyond this particular receptor, the publication reports: DPC sensitization did not change the number of TCRs with a frequency above 1 in 1000, and there was no evidence of changes in global repertoire structure. Repeated subsampling changed both the strength of the expansion versus patch-test correlation and the threshold at which that correlation became significant. Compared with pre-sensitization or healthy control sets, expanded TCRs formed significantly more large CDR3 similarity clusters, which is consistent with antigen-driven responses. Because all patients had alopecia, a presumed autoimmune disease, the immune response of the patients might differ from that of healthy individuals. A positive correlation was found between the number of PT1 expanded TCRs and patch test score, with significance reached at thresholds 8, 16 and 32 but not 4.

Libraries were built with RACE. Sequencing relied on a NextSeq 500. During library preparation, unique molecular identifiers were attached to individual cDNA molecules so that TCRs could be counted quantitatively and reproducibly. The original pipeline was this. The median number of TCRs per sample was around 100,000, ranging from roughly 23,224 to 690,600. V, J and CDR3 annotation of the TCR reads was carried out using the Decombinator software suite. Every sample was subsampled to the same number of TCRs (28,000) for the PS versus PT1 abundance plots. Expanded TCRs were defined as absent before sensitization and observed at least eight times at the 2-week time point. The public reads were run again by TCRdb, first through fastp at Q25 and then through MiXCR, and only productive beta chains were kept. When rows share a CDR3 protein, they turn into one entry using the most common DNA and genes. The V and J calls shown here were made by TCRdb, not taken from the authors' results. Here the sample has tens of thousands of distinct CDR3 sequences; 10% occur a single time. The biggest ten clones account for around a quarter of the sample.

Counted from cysteine to phenylalanine, this CDR3 has 15 amino acids. Left in the record is the CDR3 DNA by itself, 45 bases read in frame from the first base. V gives up 5 bases and J gives up 1 base, and the segment between their germline ends measures 15 bases. Looking up the germline V gene (reference sequence) yields CDR1 SGHKS and CDR2 YYEKEE. According to the study, the label for this sample's time point signals: pre-sensitization, week 0. The meaning of the sample's treatment or condition label: therapeutic diphenylcyclopropenone sensitization with weekly scalp DPC. Unfractionated whole blood was collected in Tempus Blood RNA tubes, and total RNA was extracted from that blood. At every patch-test visit, the blood draw took place before the patch test was put on. Patients were considered eligible if aged 18 to 70, diagnosed with alopecia and deemed suitable for DPC therapy, and patients were excluded if pregnant.

On this clonotype: Its specific antigen is unknown. No qualities accompany the bases; no much larger clone lies one base away.

Material: whole blood, obtained in connection with sensitization to the hapten diphenylcyclopropenone (DPC). The clonotype originates from a man aged 50-60 years with alopecia areata. Some clones in this sample may be carry-over from other donors' samples. The V gene is TRBV5-5 and the J gene is TRBJ1-2; the D segment cannot be called with confidence. The DNA is as follows: TGTGCCAGCAGACCCGGGCCCTCGGGTAACTATGGCTACACCTTC. This translates into CASRPGPSGNYGYTF.